The rows below give T cell receptor beta chains drawn from one sample of a study of T-cell memory formation after mild COVID-19. TCRdb re-called the 5' RACE reads with MiXCR, one entry per CDR3 protein. This table holds some 440,000 distinct CDR3 sequences, roughly 23% found once. The sequencing input was PBMCs or a T cell subset sorted from them (not recorded which). Receptor source: an adult woman who had mild COVID-19 (a few samples of this study predate the infection). Cell type and time point are not known. Each CDR3 is given with its conserved first and last residue. Each record gives: V gene, D gene, CDR3 length, clone size, J gene, CDR3 DNA, CDR3 protein. A D gene is named only where the DNA matches it firmly. Clone size is given for some rows only: seen once, a few or many times, or a class if the clone is expanded.

V gene: TRBV24-1; D gene: .; CDR3 length: 14; clone size: few; J gene: TRBJ2-7; CDR3 DNA: TGTGCCACCAGTGATTCCTCCGTTTTGAGCGTGCAGTACTTC; CDR3 protein: CATSDSSVLSVQYF
V gene: TRBV19; D gene: .; CDR3 length: 13; clone size: few; J gene: TRBJ1-3; CDR3 DNA: TGTGCCAGTAGTATGGGCTCTGGAAACACCATATATTTT; CDR3 protein: CASSMGSGNTIYF
V gene: TRBV24-1; D gene: TRBD2; CDR3 length: 14; clone size: .; J gene: TRBJ2-5; CDR3 DNA: TGTGCCACCAGTGATCCCGGGAGGAAAGAGACCCAGTACTTC; CDR3 protein: CATSDPGRKETQYF
V gene: TRBV6-6; D gene: TRBD1; CDR3 length: 16; clone size: .; J gene: TRBJ1-3; CDR3 DNA: TGTGCCAGCAGCTCCGGGACAGTCGTCTCTGGAAACACCATATATTTT; CDR3 protein: CASSSGTVVSGNTIYF
V gene: TRBV5-1; D gene: .; CDR3 length: 15; clone size: few; J gene: TRBJ1-3; CDR3 DNA: TGCGCCAGCAGCTTGACGGGTGACTCTGGAAACACCATATATTTT; CDR3 protein: CASSLTGDSGNTIYF
V gene: TRBV21-1; D gene: .; CDR3 length: 11; clone size: .; J gene: TRBJ1-4; CDR3 DNA: TGTGCCAGCAGCAAAGATCCCAGACTGTTTTTT; CDR3 protein: CASSKDPRLFF
V gene: TRBV7-3; D gene: TRBD2; CDR3 length: 15; clone size: .; J gene: TRBJ2-2; CDR3 DNA: TGTGCCAGCAGCTCATCTAGCGGGGGGGCCGCGGAGCTGTTTTTT; CDR3 protein: CASSSSSGGAAELFF
V gene: TRBV7-8; D gene: TRBD2; CDR3 length: 14; clone size: .; J gene: TRBJ2-7; CDR3 DNA: TGTGCCCTAACATTTAGCGGGTCGGACTACGAGCAGTACTTC; CDR3 protein: CALTFSGSDYEQYF
V gene: TRBV12-3/TRBV12-4; D gene: TRBD1; CDR3 length: 14; clone size: few; J gene: TRBJ2-7; CDR3 DNA: TGTGCCAGCAGTTTGGGACAGGGGGCCCGCGAGCAGTACTTC; CDR3 protein: CASSLGQGAREQYF
V gene: TRBV24-1; D gene: .; CDR3 length: 13; clone size: .; J gene: TRBJ2-7; CDR3 DNA: TGTGCCACCAGTGATTACGGGGGAAACGAGCAGTACTTC; CDR3 protein: CATSDYGGNEQYF
V gene: TRBV12-3/TRBV12-4; D gene: .; CDR3 length: 14; clone size: .; J gene: TRBJ1-5; CDR3 DNA: TGTGCCAGCAAACCGGGACAAACCCCCGGGCCCCAGCATTTT; CDR3 protein: CASKPGQTPGPQHF
V gene: TRBV11-2; D gene: .; CDR3 length: 13; clone size: .; J gene: TRBJ2-2; CDR3 DNA: TGTGCCAGCAGCTCGATTACCTACGGGGAGCTGTTTTTT; CDR3 protein: CASSSITYGELFF
V gene: TRBV12-3/TRBV12-4; D gene: TRBD1; CDR3 length: 16; clone size: .; J gene: TRBJ1-5; CDR3 DNA: TGTGCCAGCAGTCCCACAGGGACAGGGGGATATCAGCCCCAGCATTTT; CDR3 protein: CASSPTGTGGYQPQHF
V gene: TRBV7-2; D gene: TRBD1; CDR3 length: 13; clone size: .; J gene: TRBJ1-6; CDR3 DNA: TGTGCCAGCAGCCGGGACAGGGAGTCACCCCTCCACTTT; CDR3 protein: CASSRDRESPLHF
V gene: TRBV20-1; D gene: .; CDR3 length: 14; clone size: .; J gene: TRBJ2-3; CDR3 DNA: TGCAGTGCTATTTGGGGATATTCCTCAGATACGCAGTATTTT; CDR3 protein: CSAIWGYSSDTQYF
V gene: TRBV28; D gene: .; CDR3 length: 12; clone size: few; J gene: TRBJ1-2; CDR3 DNA: TGTGGCCCACAGAGCCTTAACTATGGCTACACCTTC; CDR3 protein: CGPQSLNYGYTF
V gene: TRBV6-6; D gene: .; CDR3 length: 13; clone size: many; J gene: TRBJ2-5; CDR3 DNA: TGTGCCAGCAGGACCGGGGCCCGAGAGACCCAGTACTTC; CDR3 protein: CASRTGARETQYF
V gene: TRBV7-9; D gene: TRBD1; CDR3 length: 20; clone size: few; J gene: TRBJ2-2; CDR3 DNA: TGTGCCAGCAGCCCCCAGCCAGGGGGCAGGGCAGGGTCGAGTACCGGGGAGCTGTTTTTT; CDR3 protein: CASSPQPGGRAGSSTGELFF
V gene: TRBV15; D gene: TRBD2; CDR3 length: 17; clone size: .; J gene: TRBJ2-3; CDR3 DNA: TGTGCCACCAGCAGCTCGACCGGACTAGCGGGACAAGATACGCAGTATTTT; CDR3 protein: CATSSSTGLAGQDTQYF
V gene: TRBV3-1; D gene: TRBD1; CDR3 length: 15; clone size: few; J gene: TRBJ1-1; CDR3 DNA: TGTGCCAGCAGCACAGGGGGTCGCCACAATAACGTAGCTTTCTTT; CDR3 protein: CASSTGGRHNNVAFF
V gene: TRBV14; D gene: .; CDR3 length: 14; clone size: few; J gene: TRBJ2-2; CDR3 DNA: TGTGCCAGCAGTGTTGTGGGGGACTCCGGGGAGCTGTTTTTT; CDR3 protein: CASSVVGDSGELFF
V gene: TRBV6-2/TRBV6-3; D gene: .; CDR3 length: 14; clone size: .; J gene: TRBJ1-5; CDR3 DNA: TGTGCCAGCCGCCTTGGGGCCAGCAATCAGCCCCAGCATTTT; CDR3 protein: CASRLGASNQPQHF
V gene: TRBV7-3; D gene: TRBD2; CDR3 length: 15; clone size: .; J gene: TRBJ2-1; CDR3 DNA: TGTGCCAGCAGCCGCGGACTAGGTATTGACAATGAGCAGTTCTTC; CDR3 protein: CASSRGLGIDNEQFF
V gene: TRBV20-1; D gene: .; CDR3 length: 13; clone size: .; J gene: TRBJ2-3; CDR3 DNA: TGCAGTGCTAGGGTGGGGAACACAGATACGCAGTATTTT; CDR3 protein: CSARVGNTDTQYF
V gene: TRBV5-1; D gene: TRBD2; CDR3 length: 18; clone size: .; J gene: TRBJ2-5; CDR3 DNA: TGCGCCAGCAGCTTGTGGGGGACTAGCGGACCCTACCAAGAGACCCAGTACTTC; CDR3 protein: CASSLWGTSGPYQETQYF
V gene: TRBV7-2; D gene: .; CDR3 length: 15; clone size: few; J gene: TRBJ2-5; CDR3 DNA: TGTGCCAGCAGCTTGTCAGGGACTCCTCAAGAGACCCAGTACTTC; CDR3 protein: CASSLSGTPQETQYF
V gene: TRBV20-1; D gene: TRBD2; CDR3 length: 14; clone size: .; J gene: TRBJ2-1; CDR3 DNA: TGCAGTGCTAGAGAGAATTTGGGAGGGTCTTTGCAGTTCTTC; CDR3 protein: CSARENLGGSLQFF
V gene: TRBV5-1; D gene: .; CDR3 length: 15; clone size: .; J gene: TRBJ2-3; CDR3 DNA: TGCGCCAGCAGCTTGGGACTCACCGCCGCAGATACGCAGTATTTT; CDR3 protein: CASSLGLTAADTQYF
V gene: TRBV20-1; D gene: .; CDR3 length: 13; clone size: .; J gene: TRBJ1-3; CDR3 DNA: TGCAGTGCTAGTCGGGGCGAACGAAACACCATATATTTT; CDR3 protein: CSASRGERNTIYF
V gene: TRBV6-2/TRBV6-3; D gene: TRBD2; CDR3 length: 17; clone size: .; J gene: TRBJ2-2; CDR3 DNA: TGTGCCAGCAGTTACCGGACTAGCGGGAGAGGGACCGGGGAGCTGTTTTTT; CDR3 protein: CASSYRTSGRGTGELFF
V gene: TRBV29-1; D gene: .; CDR3 length: 14; clone size: few; J gene: TRBJ2-5; CDR3 DNA: TGCAGCGTTGATACGGGGGCTGCCTTTGAGACCCAGTACTTC; CDR3 protein: CSVDTGAAFETQYF
V gene: TRBV7-9; D gene: .; CDR3 length: 15; clone size: few; J gene: TRBJ2-7; CDR3 DNA: TGTGCCAGCAGCAAGGGCCCCTCCAGCTCCTACGAGCAGTACTTC; CDR3 protein: CASSKGPSSSYEQYF
V gene: TRBV10-3; D gene: .; CDR3 length: 16; clone size: .; J gene: TRBJ2-3; CDR3 DNA: TGTGCCATCAGTGAGCGAGCGGCAAAGGGCACAGATACGCAGTATTTT; CDR3 protein: CAISERAAKGTDTQYF
V gene: TRBV27; D gene: TRBD2; CDR3 length: 15; clone size: .; J gene: TRBJ2-5; CDR3 DNA: TGTGCCAGCACCTACCGGGGGGGGATGGAAGAGACCCAGTACTTC; CDR3 protein: CASTYRGGMEETQYF
V gene: TRBV5-1; D gene: TRBD1; CDR3 length: 13; clone size: many; J gene: TRBJ1-6; CDR3 DNA: TGCGCCAGCCGGGACAGGGTTAATTCACCCCTCCACTTT; CDR3 protein: CASRDRVNSPLHF
V gene: TRBV5-1; D gene: .; CDR3 length: 15; clone size: .; J gene: TRBJ1-1; CDR3 DNA: TGCGCCAGCAGCTTTAACTCACAGCCGAACACTGAAGCTTTCTTT; CDR3 protein: CASSFNSQPNTEAFF
V gene: TRBV12-3/TRBV12-4; D gene: TRBD1; CDR3 length: 12; clone size: few; J gene: TRBJ1-5; CDR3 DNA: TGTGCCAGCAATACAGGGGGCCAGCCCCAGCATTTT; CDR3 protein: CASNTGGQPQHF
V gene: TRBV6-6; D gene: TRBD1; CDR3 length: 14; clone size: few; J gene: TRBJ1-5; CDR3 DNA: TGTGCCAGCAGTTACTCGGGACAGGGGCAGCCCCAGCATTTT; CDR3 protein: CASSYSGQGQPQHF
V gene: TRBV24-1; D gene: .; CDR3 length: 15; clone size: .; J gene: TRBJ2-3; CDR3 DNA: TGTGCCACCAGCTCCGGGACTCATCGCACAGATACGCAGTATTTT; CDR3 protein: CATSSGTHRTDTQYF
V gene: TRBV5-1; D gene: .; CDR3 length: 15; clone size: many; J gene: TRBJ2-3; CDR3 DNA: TGCGCCAGCAGCTTGGCGGGGAACTCGGGAGATACGCAGTATTTT; CDR3 protein: CASSLAGNSGDTQYF
V gene: TRBV20-1; D gene: TRBD1; CDR3 length: 15; clone size: few; J gene: TRBJ2-3; CDR3 DNA: TGCAGTGCTAGAGATACACAGGGGTACACAGATACGCAGTATTTT; CDR3 protein: CSARDTQGYTDTQYF
V gene: TRBV7-9; D gene: .; CDR3 length: 15; clone size: few; J gene: TRBJ2-1; CDR3 DNA: TGTGCCAGCAGCTTATTGCGGGGTACCTACAATGAGCAGTTCTTC; CDR3 protein: CASSLLRGTYNEQFF